This TCR beta chain emerged from a study of T cells in Graves' hyperthyroidism and ophthalmopathy. Study-wide points: Within blood appeared most thyroid clonotypes that had expanded above 0.001.

RNA transcripts yielded amplified TCR beta CDR3 regions. The TCR CDR3 first-round RT-PCR relied on the HTBI primer set. Using its own MiXCR run on the multiplex PCR reads, TCRdb lists one record per CDR3 protein. The sample includes around 340,000 distinct CDR3 sequences, 15% to 20% of them seen just once. The germline V gene has CDR1 LGHNT and CDR2 FRNRAP. This CDR3 region has 17 residues. V was cut by 0 bases and J by 0 bases, with 14 bases left in between. This clonotype has a handful of counts. Its antigen is unknown. The chain employs TRBV12-5 and TRBJ1-2, with unresolved D. The source material was blood. This receptor was taken from a woman between 50 and 59 years old with Graves' hyperthyroidism. CDR3 residues: CASGLVGESLANYGYTF. CDR3 DNA: TGTGCTAGTGGTTTGGTGGGAGAATCGTTAGCTAACTATGGCTACACCTTC.